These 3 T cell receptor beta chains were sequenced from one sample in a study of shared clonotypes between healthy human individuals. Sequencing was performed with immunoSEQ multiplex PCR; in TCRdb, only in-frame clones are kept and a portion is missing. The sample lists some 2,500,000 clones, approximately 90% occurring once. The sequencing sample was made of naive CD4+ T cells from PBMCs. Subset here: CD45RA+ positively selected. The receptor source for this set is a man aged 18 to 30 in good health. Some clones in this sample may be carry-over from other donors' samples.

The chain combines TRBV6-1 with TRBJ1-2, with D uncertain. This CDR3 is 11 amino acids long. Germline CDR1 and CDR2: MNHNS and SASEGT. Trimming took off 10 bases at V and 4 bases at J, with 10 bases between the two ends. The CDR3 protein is CAKKSGYGYTF. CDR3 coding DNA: TGTGCCAAGAAGAGCGGCTATGGCTACACCTTC.

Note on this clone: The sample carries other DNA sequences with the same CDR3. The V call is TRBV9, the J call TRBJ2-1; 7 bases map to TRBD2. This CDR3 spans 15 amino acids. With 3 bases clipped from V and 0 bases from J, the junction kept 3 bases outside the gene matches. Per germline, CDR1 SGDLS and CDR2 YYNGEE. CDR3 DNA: TGTGCCAGCAGCGCTAGCGGCAGCTCCTACAATGAGCAGTTCTTC. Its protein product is CASSASGSSYNEQFF.

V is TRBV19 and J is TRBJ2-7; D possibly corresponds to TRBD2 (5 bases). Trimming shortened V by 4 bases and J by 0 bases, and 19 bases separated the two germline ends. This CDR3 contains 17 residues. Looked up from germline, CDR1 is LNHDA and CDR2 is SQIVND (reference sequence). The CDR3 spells CASSTLAGYPSSYEQYF. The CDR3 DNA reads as TGTGCCAGTAGTACGCTAGCCGGATACCCCAGCTCCTACGAGCAGTACTTC. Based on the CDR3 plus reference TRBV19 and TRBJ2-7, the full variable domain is DGGITQSPKYLFRKEGQNVTLSCEQNLNHDAMYWYRQDPGQGLRLIYYSQIVNDFQKGDIAEGYSVSREKKESFPLTVTSAQKNPTAFYLCASSTLAGYPSSYEQYFGPGTRLTVT.